These 3 T cell receptor beta chains came from one sample sequenced in a study of OX40 agonist ivuxolimab in advanced cancers. TCRdb keeps only in-frame clones here, not all; method: immunoSEQ multiplex PCR. The repertoire consists of roughly 36,000 clones, with roughly 90% occurring once and the leading ten covering approximately 9.7%. The specimen was CD4+ or CD8+ T cells sorted from blood, collected in a trial of the OX40 agonist ivuxolimab. The receptors originated from an adult with an advanced solid tumor such as melanoma, head and neck, liver or kidney cancer.

This clone appeared once. V is TRBV14 and J is TRBJ2-2; D is uncertain. V was clipped by 1 base and J by 3 bases, with 6 bases between them. The CDR3 is 14 amino acids. Germline V gene lookup returns CDR1 SGHDN and CDR2 FVKESK. CDR3 protein: CASSQVRDTGELFF. The CDR3 DNA reads TGTGCCAGCAGCCAAGTTCGCGACACCGGGGAGCTGTTTTTT.

The chain uses TRBV11-3 and TRBJ2-7; TRBD2 matches at 10 bases. Germline V CDR1 and CDR2: SGHNT, YENEEA. With 3 bases clipped from V and 2 bases from J, the junction kept 4 bases outside the gene matches. The CDR3 runs 15 residues. CDR3 DNA sequence: TGTGCCAGCAGCTTTACTAGCGGGAACACCTACGAGCAGTACTTC. As protein: CASSFTSGNTYEQYF.

The rearrangement links TRBV2 to TRBJ1-5; TRBD1 matches at 8 bases. Germline CDR1 and CDR2: SNHLY and FYNNEI. Germline trimming cut 3 bases from V and 5 bases from J; bases unmatched to any gene: 3. The CDR3 spans 14 residues. In DNA, the CDR3 is TGTGCCAGCAGTGACGGACAGGGAGATCAGCCCCAGCATTTT. The encoded protein is CASSDGQGDQPQHF.